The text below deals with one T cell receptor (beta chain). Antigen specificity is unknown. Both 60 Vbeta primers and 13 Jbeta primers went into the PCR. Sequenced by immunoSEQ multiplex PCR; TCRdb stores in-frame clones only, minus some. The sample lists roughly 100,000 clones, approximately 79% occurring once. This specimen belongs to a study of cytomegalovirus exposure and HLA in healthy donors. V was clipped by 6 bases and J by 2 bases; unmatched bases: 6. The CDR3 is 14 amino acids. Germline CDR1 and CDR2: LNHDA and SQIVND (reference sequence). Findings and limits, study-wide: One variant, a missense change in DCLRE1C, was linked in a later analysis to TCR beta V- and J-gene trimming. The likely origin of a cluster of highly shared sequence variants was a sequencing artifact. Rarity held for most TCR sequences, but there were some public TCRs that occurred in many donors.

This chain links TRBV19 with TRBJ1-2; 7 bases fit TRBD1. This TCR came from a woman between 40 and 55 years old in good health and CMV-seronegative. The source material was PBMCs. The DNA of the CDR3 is TGTGCCAGTAGCAGACAGGGATCCAACTATGGCTACACCTTC. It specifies CASSRQGSNYGYTF.